In its sample, the clone carrying this TCR beta chain was seen once. Time point in this sample: newly diagnosed GD, antithyroid drugs for less than 3 months. Isolated PBMC RNA provided the starting material for the TCR library. This entry comes from a study of regulatory T cells in long-lasting Graves disease. Both iRepertoire HTBI primers and Arm-PCR of CDR3 regions were used to build the TCR beta libraries. TCRdb processed the multiplex PCR reads anew with MiXCR; each CDR3 protein has one entry. The repertoire includes 350,000 to 500,000 distinct CDR3 sequences, about 17% of them detected once, and roughly a tenth sits in the top ten. The CDR3 runs to 15 residues. Trimming removed 1 base at V and 7 bases at J, with 14 bases between. Germline assignment: CDR1 MNHNS and CDR2 SASEGT. This sample also appeared in a second study, on T cells in Graves' hyperthyroidism and ophthalmopathy. Per that paper: Blood held most thyroid clonotypes expanded above 0.001 frequency. With a median lead of approximately 6.4 months before onset, the model predicted ophthalmopathy.

V and J are TRBV6-1 and TRBJ2-1; no clear D gene. The sequence was collected from a woman under 40 with Graves disease. The sequencing used peripheral blood mononuclear cells (PBMCs), collected at new diagnosis, from a patient treated with antithyroid drugs. DNA for the CDR3: TGTGCCAGCAGTGAAGAAGGGTCCGGAGCTAATGAGCAGTTCTTC. Amino acid sequence: CASSEEGSGANEQFF.